Listed here is a single T cell receptor beta chain. The data derive from a study of Tregs in tolerant kidney transplant recipients. Unstimulated regulatory T cells (CD4+CD25+CD127-), CD4+CD25- non-regulatory cells, CD4 and CD8 cells were FACS-sorted from thawed PBMCs. This table comes from immunoSEQ multiplex PCR, and its TCRdb copy is limited to in-frame clones, with some not included. The sample carries 90,000 to 130,000 clones, 90% recorded once. Sample: CD4+ T cells from blood, taken before the transplant. This clonotype originated in a human donor who received a combined kidney and bone marrow transplant.

The CDR3 DNA reads as TGTGCCAGCAGTTACCGGGGGGCCACAGATACGCAGTATTTT. This encodes CASSYRGATDTQYF. This chain links TRBV6-5 with TRBJ2-3; tentatively, D is TRBD2 (7 bases). Germline CDR1 and CDR2: MNHEY and SVGAGI. Trimming shortened V by 2 bases and J by 2 bases, and 8 bases separated the two germline ends. This CDR3 contains 14 residues.